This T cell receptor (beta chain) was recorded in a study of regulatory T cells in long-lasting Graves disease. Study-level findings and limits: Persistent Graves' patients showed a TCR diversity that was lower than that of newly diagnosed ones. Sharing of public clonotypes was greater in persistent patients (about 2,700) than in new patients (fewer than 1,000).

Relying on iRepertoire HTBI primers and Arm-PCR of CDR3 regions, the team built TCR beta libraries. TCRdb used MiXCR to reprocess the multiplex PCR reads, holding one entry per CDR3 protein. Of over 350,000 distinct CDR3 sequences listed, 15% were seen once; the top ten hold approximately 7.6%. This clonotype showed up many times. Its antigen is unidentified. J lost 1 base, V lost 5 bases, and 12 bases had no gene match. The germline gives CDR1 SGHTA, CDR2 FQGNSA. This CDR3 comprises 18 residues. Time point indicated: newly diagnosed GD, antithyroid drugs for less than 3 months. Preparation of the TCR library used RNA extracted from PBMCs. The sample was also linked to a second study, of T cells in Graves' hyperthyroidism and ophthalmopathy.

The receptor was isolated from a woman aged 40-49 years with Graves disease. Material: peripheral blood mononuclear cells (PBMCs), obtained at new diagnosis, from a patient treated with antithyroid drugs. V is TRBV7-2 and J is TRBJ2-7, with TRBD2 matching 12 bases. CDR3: CASSQGLAGLRQSYEQYF. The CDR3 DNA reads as TGTGCCAGCAGCCAGGGACTAGCGGGCCTTAGGCAATCCTACGAGCAGTACTTC.